This T cell receptor (beta chain) was identified during a study of identical twins (dated by TCRdb to the mid-2010s). About the investigation overall: To test whether fetal clonotypes persist, the study used deep sequencing on TCR alpha and beta repertoires from monozygotic twins, unrelated adults of various ages, and cord blood. Replicate twin experiments were performed at different times using different library preparation protocols to rule out contamination.

Overall results and qualifications from the work: Fewer insertions were carried by abundant cord blood beta clonotypes, a similar but weaker trend appeared in young adult naive repertoires, and no such trend appeared in memory repertoires. Invariant T cells such as MAIT and iNKT could partly confound zero-insertion analyses, though diverse VJ usage argued against this for most clonotypes. A weaker excess of twin sharing was found in beta out-of-frame sequences because the signal-to-noise ratio was lowered by fewer shared sequences. Conclusions relied on cross-sectional statistical analysis, since the same donors could not be followed over many years. In monozygotic twins, recombination models systematically underestimated out-of-frame TCR alpha sharing, but the models matched the sharing seen between unrelated individuals. Compared with coincidental sharing between unrelated individuals, out-of-frame TCR alpha sequences shared between twins had an excess of sequences with low generation probability.

A remark on this clonotype: Its specific antigen is unknown. Base quality data are lacking; no much larger clone is found one base away.

Receptors were amplified or captured by 5' RACE. The sample was run on an Illumina HiSeq 2000. A universal primer binding site was added through template switching, and the final cDNA carried a unique molecular identifier so that TCR cDNA molecules could be counted accurately. Specific primers in the conserved constant-segment region were used to synthesize first-strand cDNA for the TCR alpha and beta chains. To control for contamination, each cDNA library was double barcoded with a SMART-Mk sample barcode plus Illumina barcodes. TruSeq adapter sequences, together with Illumina sample barcodes, were added in two successive PCR steps. Sequencing of the TCR alpha and beta cDNA libraries was done on the Illumina HiSeq platform using custom primers. The authors' analysis ran thus. MiGEC was used to process raw reads and extract unique molecular identifiers, and MiXCR was used to find CDR3 positions. For each individual, recombination models were inferred using an EM algorithm with the repgenHMM and IGoR tools. The tcR package in R was used for shared clonotype analysis, with sharing normalized by the product of cloneset sizes. To study raw recombination free of thymic and clonal selection effects, out-of-frame nonproductive sequences were analyzed. TCRdb handled the public reads itself, with Q25 trimming in fastp and clone calling in MiXCR, and kept productive beta chains. Each entry is one CDR3 protein sequence, shown with its most common DNA and genes. Clone size and V and J calls follow TCRdb, not the original study. This sample gives approximately 1.8 million distinct CDR3 sequences in total; about 32% of them show up just once. The ten largest clones add up to approximately 0.25% of the sample.

Every donor was a healthy Caucasian. Its CDR3 holds 14 amino acids, cysteine through phenylalanine. Solely the CDR3 DNA is kept, with 42 bases framed from the first base. This receptor chain uses TRBV21-1 and TRBJ2-3; the table's D call, TRBD2, was not checked against the DNA. TRBV21-1 is shown as a pseudogene. Sequencing was carried out using cord blood. The origin of this receptor is a newborn girl in good health. The DNA is as follows: TGTGCCAGCAATAAGGGAGGTTACACAGATACGCAGTATTTT. Its amino acids are CASNKGGYTDTQYF.